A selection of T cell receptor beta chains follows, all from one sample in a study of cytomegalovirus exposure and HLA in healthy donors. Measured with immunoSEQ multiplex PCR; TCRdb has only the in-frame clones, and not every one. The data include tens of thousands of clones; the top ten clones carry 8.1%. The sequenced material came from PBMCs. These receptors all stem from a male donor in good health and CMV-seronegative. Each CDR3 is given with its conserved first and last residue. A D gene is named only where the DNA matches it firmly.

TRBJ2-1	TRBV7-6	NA	CASSLRSVNEQFF
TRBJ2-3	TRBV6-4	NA	CASSDSGGGTDTQYF
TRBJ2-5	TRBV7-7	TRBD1	CASSGQGGETQYF
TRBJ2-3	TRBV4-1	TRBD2	CASTLRWTSGTTDTQYF
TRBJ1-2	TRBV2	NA	CASKKGVPYGYTF
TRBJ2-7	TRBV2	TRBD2	CASSGPGLAGRSYEQYF
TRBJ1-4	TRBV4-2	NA	CASSEGQEAGGNEKLFF
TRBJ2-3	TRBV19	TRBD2	CASHQTSGARDTQYF
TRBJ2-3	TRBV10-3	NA	CAISETMQTSTDTQYF
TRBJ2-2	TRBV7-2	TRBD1	CASSLATGARTGELFF
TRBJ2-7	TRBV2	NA	CASNSGLGEQYF
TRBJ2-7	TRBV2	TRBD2	CASSELGGRGNEQYF
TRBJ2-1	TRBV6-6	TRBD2	CASDLAGDRNEQFF
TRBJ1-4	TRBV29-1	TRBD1	CSAGTGREKLFF
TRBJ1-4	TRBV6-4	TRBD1	CASSQDRGTNEKLFF
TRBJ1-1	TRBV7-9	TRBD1	CASSPRDRGAEAFF
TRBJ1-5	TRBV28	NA	CASSLVSNQPQHF
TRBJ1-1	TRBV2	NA	CASSEALQGTEAFF
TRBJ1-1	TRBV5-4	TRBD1	CASSLAPGQELEAFF
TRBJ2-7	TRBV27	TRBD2	CASSLVVAGGYEQYF
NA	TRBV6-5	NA	CASRDGRTSYEQYF
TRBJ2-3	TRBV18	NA	CASSLRTTTDTQYF
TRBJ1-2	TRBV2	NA	CASGSGAPYGYTF
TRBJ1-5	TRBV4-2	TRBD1	CASSQDGTGFQPQHF
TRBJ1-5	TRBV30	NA	CAWSVGRGGQPQHF
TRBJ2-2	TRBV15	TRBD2	CATSRDFGLAGGWSTGELFF
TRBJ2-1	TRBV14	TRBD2	CASSQDLASGTNEQFF
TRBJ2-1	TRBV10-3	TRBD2	CAISVLAGVDNEQFF
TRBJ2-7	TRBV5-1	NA	CASSPEDRRRGSYEQYF
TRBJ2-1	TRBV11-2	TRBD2	CASSSRGLAGTEQFF
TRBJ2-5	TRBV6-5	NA	CASQYGASQETQYF
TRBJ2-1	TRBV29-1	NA	CSVEGAYSYNEQFF
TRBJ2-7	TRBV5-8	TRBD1	CASSLWTGNYEQYF
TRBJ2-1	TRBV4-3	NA	CASSLAGTRGEQFF
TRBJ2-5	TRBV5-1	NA	CASSRGTAQETQYF
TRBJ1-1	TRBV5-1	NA	CASSFQGDTEAFF
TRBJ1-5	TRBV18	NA	CASSPQRQSRNSNQPQHF
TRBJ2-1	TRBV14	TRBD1	CASSQTGTGGFYEQFF
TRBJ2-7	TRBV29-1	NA	CSVGWGAGESYEQYF
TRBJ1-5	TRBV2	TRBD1	CASRDRTGHRNQPQHF
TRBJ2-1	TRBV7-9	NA	CASSLVRGQDDEQFF
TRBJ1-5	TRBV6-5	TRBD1	CASSYGTASNQPQHF